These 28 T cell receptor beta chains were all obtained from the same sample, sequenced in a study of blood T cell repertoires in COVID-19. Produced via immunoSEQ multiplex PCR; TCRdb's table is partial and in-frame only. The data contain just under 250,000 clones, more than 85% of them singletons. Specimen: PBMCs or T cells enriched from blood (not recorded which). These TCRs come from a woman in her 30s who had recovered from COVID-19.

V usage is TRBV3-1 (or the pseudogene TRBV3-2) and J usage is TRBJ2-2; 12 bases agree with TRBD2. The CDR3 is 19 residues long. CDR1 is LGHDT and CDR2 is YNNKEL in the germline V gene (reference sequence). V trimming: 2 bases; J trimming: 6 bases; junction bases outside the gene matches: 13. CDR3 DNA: TGTGCCAGCAGCCAACGGCTAGCGGGAGGGCCGAGTATAGCCGGGGAGCTGTTTTTT. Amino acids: CASSQRLAGGPSIAGELFF.

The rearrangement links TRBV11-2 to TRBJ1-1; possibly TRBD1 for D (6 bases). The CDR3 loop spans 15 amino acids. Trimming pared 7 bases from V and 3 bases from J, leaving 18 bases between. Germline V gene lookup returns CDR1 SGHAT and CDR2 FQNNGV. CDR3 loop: CASTNSQGWYTEAFF. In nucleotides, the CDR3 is TGTGCCAGCACCAATTCACAGGGATGGTACACTGAAGCTTTCTTT.

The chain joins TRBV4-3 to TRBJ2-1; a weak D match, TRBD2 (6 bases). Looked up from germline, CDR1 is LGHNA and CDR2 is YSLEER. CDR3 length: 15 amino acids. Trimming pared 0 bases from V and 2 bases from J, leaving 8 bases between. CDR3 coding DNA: TGCGCCAGCAGCCAAGAAGGCGGGGCCTACAATGAGCAGTTCTTC. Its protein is CASSQEGGAYNEQFF.

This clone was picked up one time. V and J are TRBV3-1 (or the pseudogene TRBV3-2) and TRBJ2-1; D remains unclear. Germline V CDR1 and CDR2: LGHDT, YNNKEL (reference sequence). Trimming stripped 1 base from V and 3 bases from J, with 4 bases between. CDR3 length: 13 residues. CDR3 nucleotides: TGTGCCAGCAGCCAAGGCGTCTACAATGAGCAGTTCTTC. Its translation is CASSQGVYNEQFF.

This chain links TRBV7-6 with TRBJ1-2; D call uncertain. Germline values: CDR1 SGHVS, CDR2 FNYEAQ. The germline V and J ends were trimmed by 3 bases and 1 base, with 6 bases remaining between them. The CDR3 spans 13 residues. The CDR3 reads CASSFSDNYGYTF. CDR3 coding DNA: TGTGCCAGCAGCTTTTCAGATAACTATGGCTACACCTTC.

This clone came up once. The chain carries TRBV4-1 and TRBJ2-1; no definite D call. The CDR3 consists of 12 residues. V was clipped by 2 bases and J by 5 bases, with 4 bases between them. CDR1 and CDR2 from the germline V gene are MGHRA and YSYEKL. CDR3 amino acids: CASSQRDNEQFF. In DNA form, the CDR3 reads TGCGCCAGCAGCCAACGCGACAATGAGCAGTTCTTC.

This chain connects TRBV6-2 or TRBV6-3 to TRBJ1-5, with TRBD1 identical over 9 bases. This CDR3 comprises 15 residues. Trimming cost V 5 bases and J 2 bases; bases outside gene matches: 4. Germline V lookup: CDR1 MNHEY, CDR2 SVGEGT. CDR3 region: CASSPRTGGNQPQHF. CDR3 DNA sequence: TGTGCCAGCAGTCCCAGGACAGGGGGCAATCAGCCCCAGCATTTT.

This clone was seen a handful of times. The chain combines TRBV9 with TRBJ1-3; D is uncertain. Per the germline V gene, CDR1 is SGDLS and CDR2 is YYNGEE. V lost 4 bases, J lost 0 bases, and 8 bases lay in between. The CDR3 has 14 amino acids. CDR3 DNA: TGTGCCAGCAGCCTAGCGCGCTCTGGAAACACCATATATTTT. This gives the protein CASSLARSGNTIYF.

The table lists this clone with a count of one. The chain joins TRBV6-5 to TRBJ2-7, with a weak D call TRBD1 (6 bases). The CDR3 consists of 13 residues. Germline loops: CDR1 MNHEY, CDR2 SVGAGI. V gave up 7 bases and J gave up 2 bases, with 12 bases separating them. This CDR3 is CASINGQTYEQYF. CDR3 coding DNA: TGTGCCAGCATCAACGGACAGACCTACGAGCAGTACTTC.

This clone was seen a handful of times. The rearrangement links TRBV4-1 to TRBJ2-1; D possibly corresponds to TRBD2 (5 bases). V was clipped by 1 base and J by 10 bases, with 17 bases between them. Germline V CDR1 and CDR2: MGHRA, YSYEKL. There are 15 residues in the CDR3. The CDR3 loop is CASSQGPQQEREQFF. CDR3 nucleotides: TGCGCCAGCAGCCAAGGACCCCAGCAAGAGCGGGAGCAGTTCTTC.

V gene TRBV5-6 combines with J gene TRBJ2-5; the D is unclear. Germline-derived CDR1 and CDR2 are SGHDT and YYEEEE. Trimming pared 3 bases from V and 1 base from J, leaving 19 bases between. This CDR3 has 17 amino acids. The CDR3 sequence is CASSSIGQPNTQETQYF. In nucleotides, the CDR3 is TGTGCCAGCAGCTCGATCGGTCAACCTAATACCCAAGAGACCCAGTACTTC.

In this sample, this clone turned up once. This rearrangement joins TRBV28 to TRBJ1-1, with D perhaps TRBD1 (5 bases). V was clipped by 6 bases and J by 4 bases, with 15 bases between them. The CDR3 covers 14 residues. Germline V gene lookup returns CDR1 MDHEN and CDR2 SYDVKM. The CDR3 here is CASRLGARITEAFF. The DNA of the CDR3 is TGTGCCAGCAGACTTGGGGCTAGAATCACTGAAGCTTTCTTT.

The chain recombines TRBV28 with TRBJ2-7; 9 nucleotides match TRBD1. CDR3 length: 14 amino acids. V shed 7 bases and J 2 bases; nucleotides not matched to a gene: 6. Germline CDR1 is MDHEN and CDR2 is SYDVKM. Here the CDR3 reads CASTAYRGPYEQYF. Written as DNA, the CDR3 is TGTGCCAGCACCGCGTACAGGGGGCCCTACGAGCAGTACTTC.

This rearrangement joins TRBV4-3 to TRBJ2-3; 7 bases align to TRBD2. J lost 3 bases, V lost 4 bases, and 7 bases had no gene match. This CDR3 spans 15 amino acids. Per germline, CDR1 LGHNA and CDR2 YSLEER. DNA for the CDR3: TGCGCCAGCAGCCCATATCAGGGAGGGACAGATACGCAGTATTTT. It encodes CASSPYQGGTDTQYF.

The CDR3 DNA reads as TGTGCCTGGAGTCAAGGGGTTGGGGATCAGCCCCAGCATTTT. This translates into CAWSQGVGDQPQHF. This chain uses TRBV30 with TRBJ1-5; possible D gene TRBD1, 5 bases. V lost 2 bases and J lost 5, with 13 bases in between. This CDR3 is built from 14 residues. In germline, CDR1 is GTSNPN, CDR2 SVGIG (reference sequence).

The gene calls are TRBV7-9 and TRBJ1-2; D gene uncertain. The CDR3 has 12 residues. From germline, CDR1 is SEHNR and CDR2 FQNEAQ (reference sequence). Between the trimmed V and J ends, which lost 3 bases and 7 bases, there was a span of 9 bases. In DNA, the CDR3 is TGTGCCAGCAGCTTGACTCCAAGTGGCTACACCTTC. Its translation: CASSLTPSGYTF.

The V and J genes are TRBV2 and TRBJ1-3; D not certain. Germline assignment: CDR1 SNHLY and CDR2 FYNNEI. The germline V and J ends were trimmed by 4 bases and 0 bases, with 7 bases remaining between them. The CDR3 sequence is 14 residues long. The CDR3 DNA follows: TGTGCCAGCAGTGCGGGAAGCTCTGGAAACACCATATATTTT. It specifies CASSAGSSGNTIYF.

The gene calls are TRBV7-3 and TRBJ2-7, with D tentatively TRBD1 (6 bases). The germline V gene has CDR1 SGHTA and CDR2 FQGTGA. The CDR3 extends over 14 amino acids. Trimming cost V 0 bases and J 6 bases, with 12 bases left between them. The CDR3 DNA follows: TGTGCCAGCAGCTTAACAGGGGGTGAGGGCGAGCAGTACTTC. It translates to CASSLTGGEGEQYF.

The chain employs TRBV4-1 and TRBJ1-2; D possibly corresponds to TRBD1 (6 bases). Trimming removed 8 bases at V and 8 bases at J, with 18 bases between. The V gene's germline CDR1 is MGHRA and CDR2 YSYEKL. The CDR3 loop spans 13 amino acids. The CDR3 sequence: CASGATGLAGYTF. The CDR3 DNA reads TGCGCCAGCGGAGCGACAGGTCTAGCCGGCTACACCTTC.

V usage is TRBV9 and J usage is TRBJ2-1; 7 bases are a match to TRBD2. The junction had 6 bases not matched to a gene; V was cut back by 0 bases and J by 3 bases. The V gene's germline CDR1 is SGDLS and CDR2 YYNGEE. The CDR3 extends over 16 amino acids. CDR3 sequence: CASSVGGGRVYNEQFF. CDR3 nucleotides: TGTGCCAGCAGCGTAGGCGGCGGGAGAGTCTACAATGAGCAGTTCTTC.

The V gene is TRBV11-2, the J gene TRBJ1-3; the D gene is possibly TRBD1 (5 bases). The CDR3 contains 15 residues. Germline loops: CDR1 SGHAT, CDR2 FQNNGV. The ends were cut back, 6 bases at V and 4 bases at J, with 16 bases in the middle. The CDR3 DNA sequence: TGTGCCAGCAGTCGACCTGGGGCAGTAGGAAACACCATATATTTT. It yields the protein CASSRPGAVGNTIYF.

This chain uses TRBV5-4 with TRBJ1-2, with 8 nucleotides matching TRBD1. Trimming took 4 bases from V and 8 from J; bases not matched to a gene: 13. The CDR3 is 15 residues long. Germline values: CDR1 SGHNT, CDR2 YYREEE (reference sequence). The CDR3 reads CASSLGQGRVVGYTF. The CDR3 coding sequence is TGTGCCAGCAGCCTAGGACAGGGACGGGTGGTAGGCTACACCTTC.

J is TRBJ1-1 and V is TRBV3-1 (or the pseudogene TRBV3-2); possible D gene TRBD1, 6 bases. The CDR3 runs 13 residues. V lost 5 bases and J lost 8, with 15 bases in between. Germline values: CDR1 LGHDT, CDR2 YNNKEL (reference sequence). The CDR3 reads CASSTTLRGEAFF. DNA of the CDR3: TGTGCCAGCAGCACGACCTTAAGGGGGGAAGCTTTCTTT.

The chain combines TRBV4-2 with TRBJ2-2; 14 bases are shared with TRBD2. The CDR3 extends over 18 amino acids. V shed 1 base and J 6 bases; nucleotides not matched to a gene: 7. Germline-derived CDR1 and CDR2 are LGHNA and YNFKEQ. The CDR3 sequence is CASSQGLAGGPESGELFF. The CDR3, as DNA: TGTGCCAGCAGCCAAGGACTAGCGGGAGGGCCTGAGTCCGGGGAGCTGTTTTTT.

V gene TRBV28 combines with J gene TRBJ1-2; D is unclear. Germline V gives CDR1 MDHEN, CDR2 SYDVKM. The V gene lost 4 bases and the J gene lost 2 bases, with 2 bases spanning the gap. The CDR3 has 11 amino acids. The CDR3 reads CASSSNYGYTF. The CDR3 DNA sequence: TGTGCCAGCAGTTCGAACTATGGCTACACCTTC.

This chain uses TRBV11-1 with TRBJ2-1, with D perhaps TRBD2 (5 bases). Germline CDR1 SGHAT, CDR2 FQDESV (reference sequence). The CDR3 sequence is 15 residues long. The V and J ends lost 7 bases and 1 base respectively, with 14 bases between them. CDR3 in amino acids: CASTRSRDSYNEQFF. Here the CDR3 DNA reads TGTGCCAGCACCCGTTCGAGGGATTCCTACAATGAGCAGTTCTTC.

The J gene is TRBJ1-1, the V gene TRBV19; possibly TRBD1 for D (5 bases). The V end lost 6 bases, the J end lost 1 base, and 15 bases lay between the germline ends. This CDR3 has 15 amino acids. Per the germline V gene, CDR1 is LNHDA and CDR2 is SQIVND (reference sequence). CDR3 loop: CASRAAGLWNTEAFF. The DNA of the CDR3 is TGTGCCAGTAGGGCCGCGGGACTTTGGAACACTGAAGCTTTCTTT.

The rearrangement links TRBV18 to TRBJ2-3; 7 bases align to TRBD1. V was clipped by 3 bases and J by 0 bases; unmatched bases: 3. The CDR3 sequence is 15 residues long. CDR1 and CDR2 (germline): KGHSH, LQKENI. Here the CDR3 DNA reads TGTGCCAGCTCACCCGGACAGGCTAGCACAGATACGCAGTATTTT. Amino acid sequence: CASSPGQASTDTQYF. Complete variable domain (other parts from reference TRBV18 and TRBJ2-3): NAGVMQNPRHLVRRRGQEARLRCSPMKGHSHVYWYRQLPEEGLKFMVYLQKENIIDESGMPKERFSAEFPKEGPSILRIQQVVRGDSAAYFCASSPGQASTDTQYFGPGTRLTVL.